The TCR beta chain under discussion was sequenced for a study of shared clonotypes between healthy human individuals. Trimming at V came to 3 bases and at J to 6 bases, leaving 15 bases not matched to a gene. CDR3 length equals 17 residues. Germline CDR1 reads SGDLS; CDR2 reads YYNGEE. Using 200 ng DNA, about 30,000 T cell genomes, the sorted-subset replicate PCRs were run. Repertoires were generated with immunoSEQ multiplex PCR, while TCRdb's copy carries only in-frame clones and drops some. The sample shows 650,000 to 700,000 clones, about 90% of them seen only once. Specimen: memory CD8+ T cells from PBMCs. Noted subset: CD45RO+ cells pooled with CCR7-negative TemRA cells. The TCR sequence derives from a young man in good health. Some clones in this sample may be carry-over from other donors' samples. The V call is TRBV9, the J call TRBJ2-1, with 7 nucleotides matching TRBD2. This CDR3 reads CASSAPEGAGWGNEQFF. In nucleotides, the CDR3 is TGTGCCAGCAGCGCCCCAGAGGGAGCGGGATGGGGCAATGAGCAGTTCTTC.